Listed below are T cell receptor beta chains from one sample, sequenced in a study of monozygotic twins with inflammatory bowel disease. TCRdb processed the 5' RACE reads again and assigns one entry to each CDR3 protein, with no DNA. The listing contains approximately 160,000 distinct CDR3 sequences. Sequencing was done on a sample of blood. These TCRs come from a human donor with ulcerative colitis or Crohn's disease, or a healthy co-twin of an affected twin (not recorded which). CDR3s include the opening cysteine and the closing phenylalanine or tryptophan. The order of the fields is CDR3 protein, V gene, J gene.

cdr3_aa: CAIGPWETQYF; v_call: TRBV10-3; j_call: TRBJ2-5
cdr3_aa: CASSFSGGQLSEQYF; v_call: TRBV5-1; j_call: TRBJ2-7
cdr3_aa: CASSLSSWSTEAFF; v_call: TRBV5-1; j_call: TRBJ1-1
cdr3_aa: CASSYSPGTSYTDTQYF; v_call: TRBV6-2/TRBV6-3; j_call: TRBJ2-3
cdr3_aa: CASSPPGTIQETQYF; v_call: TRBV7-9; j_call: TRBJ2-5
cdr3_aa: CSARDRHGSYEQYF; v_call: TRBV20-1; j_call: TRBJ2-7
cdr3_aa: CSASGGANEKLFF; v_call: TRBV20-1; j_call: TRBJ1-4
cdr3_aa: CAISRFSGGVGGNEQFF; v_call: TRBV10-3; j_call: TRBJ2-1
cdr3_aa: CASSLRQRNTGELFF; v_call: TRBV7-2; j_call: TRBJ2-2
cdr3_aa: CASSQPGTSGYTF; v_call: TRBV4-1; j_call: TRBJ1-2
cdr3_aa: CASSDPTENTEAFF; v_call: TRBV25-1; j_call: TRBJ1-1
cdr3_aa: CASSRGTNSYEQHF; v_call: TRBV5-1; j_call: TRBJ2-7
cdr3_aa: CSAQTRSSYNEQFF; v_call: TRBV20-1; j_call: TRBJ2-1
cdr3_aa: CSVEGLAGGSSYNEQFF; v_call: TRBV29-1; j_call: TRBJ2-1
cdr3_aa: CASSLERGLGNQPQHF; v_call: TRBV7-2; j_call: TRBJ1-5
cdr3_aa: CASSLVGQYEQYF; v_call: TRBV14; j_call: TRBJ2-7
cdr3_aa: CSARGRGPSTDTQYF; v_call: TRBV20-1; j_call: TRBJ2-3
cdr3_aa: CASSLRGRGSYNEQFF; v_call: TRBV27; j_call: TRBJ2-1
cdr3_aa: CASSRSATGRNQPQHF; v_call: TRBV7-2; j_call: TRBJ1-5
cdr3_aa: CASSMDKFGGYTF; v_call: TRBV9; j_call: TRBJ1-2
cdr3_aa: CAWRYGDQPQHF; v_call: TRBV30; j_call: TRBJ1-5
cdr3_aa: CASSDPPSGNTIYF; v_call: TRBV2; j_call: TRBJ1-3
cdr3_aa: CASSRDGAGYTF; v_call: TRBV7-2; j_call: TRBJ1-2
cdr3_aa: CATGLQGAANQPQHF; v_call: TRBV24-1; j_call: TRBJ1-5
cdr3_aa: CSALEELAEKYEQYF; v_call: TRBV20-1; j_call: TRBJ2-7
cdr3_aa: CSARKNTGELFF; v_call: TRBV20-1; j_call: TRBJ2-2
cdr3_aa: CASSLGWDEQFF; v_call: TRBV28; j_call: TRBJ2-1
cdr3_aa: CSARTPLGQGNTEAFF; v_call: TRBV20-1; j_call: TRBJ1-1
cdr3_aa: CSARDFRDYTDTQYF; v_call: TRBV20-1; j_call: TRBJ2-3
cdr3_aa: CASSPPAGYPEAFF; v_call: TRBV18; j_call: TRBJ1-1
cdr3_aa: CAWIAGLGEAFF; v_call: TRBV30; j_call: TRBJ1-1
cdr3_aa: CSARKREDDYEQYF; v_call: TRBV20-1; j_call: TRBJ2-7
cdr3_aa: CASSGTEGTEAFF; v_call: TRBV5-1; j_call: TRBJ1-1
cdr3_aa: CAWSVWAGETQYF; v_call: TRBV30; j_call: TRBJ2-5
cdr3_aa: CSQSMGASDTQYF; v_call: TRBV20-1; j_call: TRBJ2-3
cdr3_aa: CASSMTSGRLGEQFF; v_call: TRBV6-2/TRBV6-3; j_call: TRBJ2-1
cdr3_aa: CASSSGQGFGYTF; v_call: TRBV5-1; j_call: TRBJ1-2
cdr3_aa: CASSYSRGGGPSGTGELFF; v_call: TRBV6-2/TRBV6-3; j_call: TRBJ2-2
cdr3_aa: CSARALAAFEELFF; v_call: TRBV20-1; j_call: TRBJ2-2
cdr3_aa: CASSPGGANYGYTF; v_call: TRBV4-3; j_call: TRBJ1-2
cdr3_aa: CASSTTSGKYNEQFF; v_call: TRBV5-1; j_call: TRBJ2-1
cdr3_aa: CSARDQGYEQYF; v_call: TRBV20-1; j_call: TRBJ2-7
cdr3_aa: CASSHRRESNQPQHF; v_call: TRBV5-6; j_call: TRBJ1-5
cdr3_aa: CASSLGLTGQGAFF; v_call: TRBV11-2; j_call: TRBJ1-1